This is a list of T cell receptor beta chains from one sample in a study of blood T cell repertoires in COVID-19. The protocol was immunoSEQ multiplex PCR, while the TCRdb copy is restricted to in-frame clones and leaves out a portion. Altogether about 63,000 clones are present, approximately 92% being singletons, with the ten largest covering around 4.3%. The specimen was peripheral blood. The source of these receptors is a man aged 50-60 years with active COVID-19. The CDR3 runs from the conserved cysteine through the conserved F or W. The D gene is left open where the match is weak. Part of the rows lack a size; the others show once, few, many or a class for expanded clones.

TRBV18	TRBD2	TRBJ2-1	-	CASSPPNRGGYNEQFF	TGTGCCAGCTCACCACCGAACCGGGGGGGATACAATGAGCAGTTCTTC
TRBV30	TRBD1	TRBJ1-3	-	CAWKIQRGTGGERVSGNTIYF	TGTGCCTGGAAGATACAACGAGGGACAGGGGGCGAAAGGGTCTCTGGAAACACCATATATTTT
TRBV5-1	TRBD2	TRBJ2-1	once	CASSLDVAGGDEQFF	TGCGCCAGCAGCTTGGACGTAGCGGGAGGCGATGAGCAGTTCTTC
TRBV5-1	TRBD1	TRBJ1-4	once	CASSSQPPGQANEKLFF	TGCGCCAGCAGCTCCCAACCACCGGGACAGGCTAATGAAAAACTGTTTTTT
TRBV4-2	-	TRBJ1-2	-	CASSQVGGYPSSNYGYTF	TGTGCCAGCAGCCAAGTAGGGGGTTACCCCTCCTCTAACTATGGCTACACCTTC
TRBV25-1	TRBD2	TRBJ2-1	-	CATEPRTSGRTYNEQFF	TGTGCCACCGAGCCCCGGACTAGCGGGAGGACCTACAATGAGCAGTTCTTC
TRBV5-4	TRBD2	TRBJ2-1	-	CASSTSGRGWLNNEQFF	TGTGCCAGCAGCACTAGCGGGAGGGGGTGGCTGAACAATGAGCAGTTCTTC
TRBV3-1/TRBV3-2	-	TRBJ1-2	-	CASSPPVFWYGYTF	TGTGCCAGCAGCCCTCCGGTCTTTTGGTATGGCTACACCTTC
TRBV9	-	TRBJ2-3	-	CASSFQTGTDTQYF	TGTGCCAGCAGCTTCCAGACCGGGACAGATACGCAGTATTTT
TRBV10-3	TRBD2	TRBJ2-3	once	CAISESLAGESDTQYF	TGTGCCATCAGTGAGTCTCTGGCGGGAGAATCAGATACGCAGTATTTT
TRBV4-1	TRBD1	TRBJ1-4	-	CASSQYRGQPNEKLFF	TGCGCCAGCAGCCAGTACAGGGGACAGCCTAATGAAAAACTGTTTTTT
TRBV21-1	-	TRBJ2-2	-	CASTSGQLNTGELFF	TGTGCCAGCACCTCGGGACAGTTAAACACCGGGGAGCTGTTTTTT
TRBV3-1/TRBV3-2	-	TRBJ2-7	once	CASSRADYEQYF	TGTGCCAGCAGCCGGGCTGACTACGAGCAGTACTTC
TRBV10-3	TRBD1	TRBJ1-2	-	CAIRGDRGKEGYTF	TGTGCCATCAGGGGGGACAGGGGTAAGGAAGGCTACACCTTC
TRBV10-3	-	TRBJ2-6	-	CAISDRDSGANVLTF	TGTGCCATCAGTGACAGGGACTCTGGGGCCAACGTCCTGACTTTC
TRBV7-9	-	TRBJ1-2	-	CASSFRGAYGYTF	TGTGCCAGCAGCTTCCGGGGTGCCTATGGCTACACCTTC
TRBV27	-	TRBJ1-2	-	CASSLAALDPYGYTF	TGTGCCAGCAGTTTAGCGGCCCTAGATCCCTATGGCTACACCTTC
TRBV5-1	TRBD2	TRBJ2-1	-	CASSLAWGLAGNNEQFF	TGCGCCAGCAGCTTGGCCTGGGGACTAGCGGGAAACAATGAGCAGTTCTTC
TRBV29-1	-	TRBJ1-5	-	CSVAGGRDQPQHF	TGCAGCGTCGCGGGCGGACGGGATCAGCCCCAGCATTTT
TRBV5-1	TRBD1	TRBJ1-1	-	CASSEQDRAEAFF	TGCGCCAGCAGCGAACAGGACAGGGCTGAAGCTTTCTTT
TRBV27	TRBD1	TRBJ2-7	-	CASSFSGTGYEQYF	TGTGCCAGCAGTTTTTCAGGGACAGGCTACGAGCAGTACTTC
TRBV5-6	TRBD1	TRBJ1-2	-	CASSSRQGADYGYTF	TGTGCCAGCAGCTCGAGACAGGGGGCGGACTATGGCTACACCTTC
TRBV5-6	TRBD2	TRBJ2-3	-	CASSRLGSGGASDTQYF	TGTGCCAGCAGCCGCCTTGGGAGCGGGGGGGCCTCAGATACGCAGTATTTT
TRBV5-4	TRBD1	TRBJ2-3	-	CASSWGAGQGFPDTQYF	TGTGCCAGCAGCTGGGGAGCGGGACAGGGGTTCCCAGATACGCAGTATTTT
TRBV15	TRBD1	TRBJ1-1	-	CAAKTGQLNTEAFF	TGTGCCGCTAAAACGGGACAGCTGAACACTGAAGCTTTCTTT
TRBV7-2	TRBD1	TRBJ2-7	-	CASSIGGQGPYEQYF	TGTGCCAGCAGCATTGGGGGACAGGGGCCCTACGAGCAGTACTTC
TRBV11-2	TRBD1	TRBJ2-7	-	CASSPRGAGGPLEQYF	TGTGCCAGCAGCCCCAGAGGGGCAGGGGGCCCCCTCGAGCAGTACTTC
TRBV3-1/TRBV3-2	TRBD2	TRBJ2-1	-	CASSPYAGLAGYNEQFF	TGTGCCAGCAGCCCATACGCTGGACTAGCGGGATACAATGAGCAGTTCTTC
TRBV2	-	TRBJ2-3	-	CASSEQGSLTDTQYF	TGTGCCAGCAGTGAGCAGGGGAGCTTAACAGATACGCAGTATTTT
TRBV2	TRBD2	TRBJ2-7	-	CASTEGRGEQYF	TGTGCCAGCACCGAAGGGAGGGGCGAGCAGTACTTC
TRBV28	TRBD1	TRBJ1-1	once	CASSYGQGDTEAFF	TGTGCCAGCAGTTATGGACAGGGGGACACTGAAGCTTTCTTT
TRBV18	-	TRBJ1-1	-	CASSLQFPGAFF	TGTGCCAGCTCACTGCAGTTCCCGGGAGCTTTCTTT
TRBV2	-	TRBJ2-6	once	CASSVQALSWANVLTF	TGTGCCAGCAGTGTACAGGCTCTGAGTTGGGCCAACGTCCTGACTTTC
TRBV30	-	TRBJ1-2	-	CAWSVGLGAAGYTF	TGTGCCTGGAGTGTAGGCCTGGGGGCGGCGGGCTACACCTTC
TRBV19	TRBD2	TRBJ2-1	-	CASSTFSGRALDEQFF	TGTGCCAGTAGTACCTTTAGCGGGAGGGCCCTAGATGAGCAGTTCTTC
TRBV3-1/TRBV3-2	-	TRBJ2-7	-	CASSQVSGSGQYF	TGTGCCAGCAGCCAAGTTTCGGGAAGTGGGCAGTACTTC